This T cell receptor (beta chain) is from a study of glioma-infiltrating T cells. Background on the study: Before surgery, glioma patients received dexamethasone for at most six days. Study-wide findings and caveats: Gliomas, especially low-grade, showed above-expected tissue-blood divergence; non-neoplastic patients showed below. Shared blood CDR3 signature motifs marked patients with low tissue-blood divergence. CDR3 overlap between tissue and blood was very small.

This clonotype appeared a few times. Antigen specificity is unknown. At one end, the junction sequence differs from germline, possibly due to a read error. TCR alpha and beta CDR3 regions were amplified from RNA using iRepertoire nested multiplex PCR. TCRdb reprocessed the multiplex PCR reads via MiXCR and lists one record per CDR3 protein. Counted here are 300,000 to 450,000 distinct CDR3 sequences, 35% to 45% occurring once; the ten biggest clones make up around 12%. The CDR3 loop spans 14 amino acids. Germline lookup yields CDR1 MNHEY and CDR2 SMNVEV (reference sequence). The sequence came from a human donor with low-grade glioma or glioblastoma, undergoing nonglioma brain surgery, or in good health (not recorded which). The source material was glioma tissue, nonneoplastic brain tissue, or PBMCs (not recorded which). This sequence joins TRBV27 and TRBJ1-4; TRBD1 agrees at 9 bases. This CDR3 reads CANSPGQGLEKLFF. The CDR3 coding sequence is TGTGCCAACAGTCCGGGACAGGGATTGGAAAAACTGTTTTTT.